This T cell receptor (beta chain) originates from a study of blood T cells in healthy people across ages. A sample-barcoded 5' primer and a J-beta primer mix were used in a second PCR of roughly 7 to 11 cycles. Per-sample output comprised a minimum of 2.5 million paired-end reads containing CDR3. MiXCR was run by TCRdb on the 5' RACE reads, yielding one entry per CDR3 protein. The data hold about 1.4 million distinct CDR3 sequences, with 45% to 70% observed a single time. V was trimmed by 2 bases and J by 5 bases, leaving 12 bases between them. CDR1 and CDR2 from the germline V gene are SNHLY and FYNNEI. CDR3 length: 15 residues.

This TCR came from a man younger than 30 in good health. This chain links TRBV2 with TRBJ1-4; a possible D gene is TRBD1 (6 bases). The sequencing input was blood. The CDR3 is CASSEKQGWNEKLFF. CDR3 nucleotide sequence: TGTGCCAGCAGTGAAAAACAGGGTTGGAATGAAAAACTGTTTTTT.